The clone carrying this T cell receptor (beta chain) has only a few counts. Its antigen is still unknown. Trimming removed 4 bases from V and 3 bases from J; junction bases left unmatched: 1. The CDR3 extends over 14 amino acids. The germline V gene has CDR1 LNHDA and CDR2 SQIVND (reference sequence). The study ran its PCR with 60 Vbeta and 13 Jbeta primers. TCRdb's table, derived via immunoSEQ multiplex PCR, lists solely in-frame clones and lacks some. The table lists about 140,000 clones, approximately 61% of them singletons, with more than 1.5% in the top ten. This specimen comes from a study of cytomegalovirus exposure and HLA in healthy donors. Study-wide results and limits: There were reportedly fewer N-insertions in an Asian-associated ancestry cluster than the approximately 600-donor mean, in a later analysis. TCR beta V segments were, for the most part, productive about 87% or about 30% of the time in an earlier analysis. Investigators reported approximately 170 TCR beta chains as tied to cytomegalovirus. A later analysis found most CMV-associated TCR beta chains apparently HLA-restricted.

This clonotype was sampled from a human donor in good health. The material sequenced was PBMCs. V is TRBV19 and J is TRBJ2-3, with 10 bases identical to TRBD1. The CDR3 region is CASSRTGGTDTQYF. CDR3 DNA sequence: TGTGCCAGTAGTAGGACAGGGGGAACAGATACGCAGTATTTT. The full variable domain, rest sourced from reference TRBV19 and TRBJ2-3, is DGGITQSPKYLFRKEGQNVTLSCEQNLNHDAMYWYRQDPGQGLRLIYYSQIVNDFQKGDIAEGYSVSREKKESFPLTVTSAQKNPTAFYLCASSRTGGTDTQYFGPGTRLTVL.